This TCR beta chain was sequenced for a study of blood T cell repertoires in COVID-19. At the level of the study: From the United States, Italy and Spain came samples of acute and convalescent COVID-19. Sources were T cells, B-cell-depleted T cells, or PBMCs; the material itself was cDNA or gDNA.

As originally analysed: Counts of nucleated cells, estimated from reference gene primer amplification, were obtained. The method was immunoSEQ multiplex PCR; TCRdb's version includes in-frame clones alone and lacks a portion of them. V, J and clone size reflect that table, while D and trimming were determined from the DNA. This sample has 100,000 to 150,000 clones, with approximately 90% found just once. Trimming shortened V by 3 bases and J by 0 bases, and 7 bases separated the two germline ends. The germline gives CDR1 MDHEN, CDR2 SYDVKM. CDR3 length: 14 residues. The chain links TRBV28 to TRBJ2-3; D perhaps matches TRBD2 (5 bases). This sequence was found in a human donor in a cohort sampled during active COVID-19. The sequencing sample was made of peripheral blood. The CDR3 DNA follows: TGTGCCAGCAGTTTTGGAGGTAGCACAGATACGCAGTATTTT. This codes for CASSFGGSTDTQYF.